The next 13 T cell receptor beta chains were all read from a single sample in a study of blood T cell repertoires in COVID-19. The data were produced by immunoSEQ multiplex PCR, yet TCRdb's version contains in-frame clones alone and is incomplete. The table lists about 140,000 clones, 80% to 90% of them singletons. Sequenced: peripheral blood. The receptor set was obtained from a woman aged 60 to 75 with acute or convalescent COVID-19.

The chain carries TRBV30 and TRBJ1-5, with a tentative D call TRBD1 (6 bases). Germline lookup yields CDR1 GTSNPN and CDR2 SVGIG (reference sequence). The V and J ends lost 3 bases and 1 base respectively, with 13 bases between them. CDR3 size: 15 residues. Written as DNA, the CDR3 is TGTGCCTGGAGCCCAAACAGGGCGAGCAATCAGCCCCAGCATTTT. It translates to CAWSPNRASNQPQHF.

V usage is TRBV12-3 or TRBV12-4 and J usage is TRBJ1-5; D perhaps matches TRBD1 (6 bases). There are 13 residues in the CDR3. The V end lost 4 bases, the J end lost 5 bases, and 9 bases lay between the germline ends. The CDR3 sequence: CASSSDSYQPQHF. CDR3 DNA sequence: TGTGCCAGCAGTTCGGACAGCTATCAGCCCCAGCATTTT.

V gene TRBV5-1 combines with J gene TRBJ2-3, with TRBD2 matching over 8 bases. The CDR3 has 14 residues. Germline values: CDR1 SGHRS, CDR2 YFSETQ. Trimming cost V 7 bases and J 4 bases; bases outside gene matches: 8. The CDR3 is CASCLGTRPDTQYF. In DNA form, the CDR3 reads TGCGCCAGCTGTCTGGGGACTAGGCCAGATACGCAGTATTTT.

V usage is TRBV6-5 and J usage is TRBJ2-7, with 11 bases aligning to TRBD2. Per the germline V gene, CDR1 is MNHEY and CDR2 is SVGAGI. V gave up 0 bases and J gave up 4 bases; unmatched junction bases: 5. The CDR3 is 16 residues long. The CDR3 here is CASSYSGTSGSYEQYF. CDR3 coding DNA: TGTGCCAGCAGTTACTCCGGGACTAGCGGTTCTTACGAGCAGTACTTC.

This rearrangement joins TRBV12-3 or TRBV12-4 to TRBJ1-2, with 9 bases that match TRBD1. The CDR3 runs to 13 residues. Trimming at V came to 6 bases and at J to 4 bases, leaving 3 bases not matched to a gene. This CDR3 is CASRRQGVYGYTF. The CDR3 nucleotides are TGTGCCAGCAGGCGACAGGGGGTCTATGGCTACACCTTC.

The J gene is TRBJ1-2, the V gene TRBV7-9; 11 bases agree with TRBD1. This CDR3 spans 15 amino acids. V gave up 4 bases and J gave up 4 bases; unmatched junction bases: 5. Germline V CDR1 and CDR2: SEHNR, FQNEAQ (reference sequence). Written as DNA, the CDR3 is TGTGCCAGCAGCTACCGGGACAGGGGGTCCTATGGCTACACCTTC. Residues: CASSYRDRGSYGYTF.

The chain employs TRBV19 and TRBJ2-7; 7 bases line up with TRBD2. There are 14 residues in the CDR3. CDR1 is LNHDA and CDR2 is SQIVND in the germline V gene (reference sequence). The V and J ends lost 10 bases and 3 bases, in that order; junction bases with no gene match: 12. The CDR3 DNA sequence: TGTGCCACCTCCAAGGGTTGGGGGGGCTACGAGCAGTACTTC. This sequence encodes CATSKGWGGYEQYF.

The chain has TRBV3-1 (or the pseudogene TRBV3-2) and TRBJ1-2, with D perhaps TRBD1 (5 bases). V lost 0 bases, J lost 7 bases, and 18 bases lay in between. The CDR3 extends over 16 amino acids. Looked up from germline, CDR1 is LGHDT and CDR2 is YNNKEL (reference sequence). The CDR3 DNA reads TGTGCCAGCAGCCAAGACGCCGCCGACAGAGCCGGTGGCTACACCTTC. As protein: CASSQDAADRAGGYTF.

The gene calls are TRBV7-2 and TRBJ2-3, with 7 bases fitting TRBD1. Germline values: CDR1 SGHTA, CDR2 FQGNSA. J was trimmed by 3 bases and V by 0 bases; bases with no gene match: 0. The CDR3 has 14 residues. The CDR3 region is CASSLARGTDTQYF. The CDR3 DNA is TGTGCCAGCAGCTTAGCCAGGGGGACAGATACGCAGTATTTT.

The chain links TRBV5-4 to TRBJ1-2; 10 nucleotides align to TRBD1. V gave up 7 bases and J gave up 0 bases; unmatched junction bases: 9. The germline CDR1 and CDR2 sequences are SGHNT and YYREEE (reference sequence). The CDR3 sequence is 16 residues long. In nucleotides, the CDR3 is TGTGCCAGCTCTCTGGGACAGGGGACTGCTAACTATGGCTACACCTTC. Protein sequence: CASSLGQGTANYGYTF.

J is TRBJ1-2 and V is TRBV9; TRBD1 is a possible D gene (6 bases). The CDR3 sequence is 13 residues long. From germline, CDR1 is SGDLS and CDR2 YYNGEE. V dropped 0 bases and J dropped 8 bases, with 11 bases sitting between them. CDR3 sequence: CASSVGGTSGYTF. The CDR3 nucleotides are TGTGCCAGCAGCGTAGGGGGGACAAGCGGCTACACCTTC.

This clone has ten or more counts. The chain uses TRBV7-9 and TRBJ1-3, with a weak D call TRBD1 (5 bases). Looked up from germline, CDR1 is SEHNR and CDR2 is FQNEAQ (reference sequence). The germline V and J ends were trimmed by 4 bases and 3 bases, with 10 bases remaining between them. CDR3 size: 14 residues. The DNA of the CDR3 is TGTGCCAGCAGCTCAGGGAATGGTGGAAACACCATATATTTT. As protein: CASSSGNGGNTIYF.

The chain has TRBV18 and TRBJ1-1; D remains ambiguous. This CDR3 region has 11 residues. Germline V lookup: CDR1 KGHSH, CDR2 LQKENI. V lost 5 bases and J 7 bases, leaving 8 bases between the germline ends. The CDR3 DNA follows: TGTGCCAGCTCAACGGAGAGTGAAGCTTTCTTT. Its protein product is CASSTESEAFF.